This passage covers 26 T cell receptor beta chains from one sample sequenced in a study of cytomegalovirus exposure and HLA in healthy donors. A multiplex PCR was run with 60 Vbeta primers and 13 Jbeta primers. Here immunoSEQ multiplex PCR was the method, and the copy in TCRdb shows in-frame clones only, minus some. The sample includes 150,000 to 200,000 clones, 79% seen only once; the top ten take about 2%. The sequenced sample was PBMCs. Source of these receptors: a woman aged 45 to 65 in good health and CMV-seronegative.

This chain links TRBV4-3 with TRBJ1-3; 7 nucleotides line up with TRBD1. CDR1 is LGHNA, CDR2 YSLEER, per germline. The V and J ends lost 4 bases and 0 bases, in that order; junction bases with no gene match: 3. This CDR3 region has 15 residues. CDR3 residues: CASSPDRFSGNTIYF. CDR3 nucleotide sequence: TGCGCCAGCAGCCCGGACAGGTTCTCTGGAAACACCATATATTTT.

Many counts were recorded for this clone. The chain links TRBV10-2 to TRBJ1-1; unclear D gene. Per germline, CDR1 WSHSY and CDR2 SAAADI. The V end was cut by 7 bases, the J end by 2 bases, with 5 bases between. CDR3 size: 11 residues. The CDR3 DNA sequence: TGCGCCAGCACCCTAAACACTGAAGCTTTCTTT. Translation gives CASTLNTEAFF.

This clone was observed once. The V call is TRBV30, the J call TRBJ2-5; 12 bases fit TRBD2. Germline V CDR1 and CDR2: GTSNPN, SVGIG (reference sequence). Trimming cost V 2 bases and J 5 bases; bases outside gene matches: 6. The CDR3 loop spans 15 amino acids. The CDR3 DNA follows: TGTGCCTGGAGTCCTAGCGGGGGGGCCTGGGAGACCCAGTACTTC. It encodes CAWSPSGGAWETQYF.

The J gene is TRBJ2-2, the V gene TRBV28, with 10 bases fitting TRBD2. The length of the CDR3 is 16 residues. After removal of 7 bases from V and 3 bases from J, the junction contained 8 bases not matched to a gene. The germline CDR1 and CDR2 sequences are MDHEN and SYDVKM. CDR3: CASIEEGTSDTGELFF. In nucleotides, the CDR3 is TGTGCCAGCATCGAAGAGGGGACTAGCGACACCGGGGAGCTGTTTTTT. Full variable domain (rest looked up from reference TRBV28 and TRBJ2-2): DVKVTQSSRYLVKRTGEKVFLECVQDMDHENMFWYRQDPGLGLRLIYFSYDVKMKEKGDIPEGYSVSREKKERFSLILESASTNQTSMYLCASIEEGTSDTGELFFGEGSRLTVL.

J is TRBJ2-1 and V is TRBV19; TRBD2 matches 8 bases. Germline V gene lookup returns CDR1 LNHDA and CDR2 SQIVND (reference sequence). Trimming at V came to 3 bases and at J to 7 bases, leaving 8 bases not matched to a gene. The CDR3 spans 15 residues. The CDR3 DNA is TGTGCCAGTAGTATCAAAGCGGGAGTACGTAATGAGCAGTTCTTC. Translation gives CASSIKAGVRNEQFF.

This chain connects TRBV9 to TRBJ2-7, with TRBD2 matching 9 bases. V gave up 3 bases and J gave up 6 bases; unmatched junction bases: 16. From germline, CDR1 is SGDLS and CDR2 YYNGEE. CDR3 length: 17 amino acids. CDR3 amino acids: CASSGGTFSSGMGEQYF. CDR3 coding DNA: TGTGCCAGCAGCGGGGGGACGTTTTCTAGCGGGATGGGCGAGCAGTACTTC.

The chain uses TRBV15 and TRBJ2-7; D possibly corresponds to TRBD2 (5 bases). Trimming left V 0 bases short and J 1 base short, with 13 bases between. Germline lookup yields CDR1 LNHNV and CDR2 YYDKDF (reference sequence). The CDR3 spans 16 residues. CDR3 protein: CATSRDREAVSYEQYF. CDR3 nucleotide sequence: TGTGCCACCAGCAGAGATCGGGAAGCGGTTTCCTACGAGCAGTACTTC.

This chain uses TRBV6-1 with TRBJ1-1; D is perhaps TRBD1 (6 bases). Germline values: CDR1 MNHNS, CDR2 SASEGT. Trimming removed 7 bases at V and 0 bases at J, with 12 bases between. There are 14 residues in the CDR3. CDR3 loop: CASKATGVNTEAFF. In DNA, the CDR3 is TGTGCCAGCAAGGCGACAGGTGTGAACACTGAAGCTTTCTTT.

The rearrangement uses TRBV5-1 and TRBJ1-5, with TRBD1 identical over 7 bases. Per the germline V gene, CDR1 is SGHRS and CDR2 is YFSETQ. CDR3 length equals 14 residues. V dropped 4 bases and J dropped 8; count of bases not matched to a gene: 9. The CDR3 coding sequence is TGCGCCAGCAGCACGGGGACAGCAAGGGAGCCCCAGCATTTT. Translating it yields CASSTGTAREPQHF.

V gene TRBV2 combines with J gene TRBJ2-2, with D unclear. Trimming shortened V by 7 bases and J by 6 bases, and 18 bases separated the two germline ends. The CDR3 length is 15 residues. Looked up from germline, CDR1 is SNHLY and CDR2 is FYNNEI. The CDR3 sequence is CASTKNVLPSGELFF. The CDR3 nucleotides are TGTGCCAGCACCAAGAATGTCCTACCCTCCGGGGAGCTGTTTTTT.

J is TRBJ2-1 and V is TRBV19; D may be TRBD2 (5 bases). The V end lost 2 bases, the J end lost 8 bases, and 7 bases lay between the germline ends. Germline CDR1 reads LNHDA; CDR2 reads SQIVND (reference sequence). CDR3 length: 12 residues. The chain's CDR3 is CASSIYGDEQFF. In nucleotides, the CDR3 is TGTGCCAGTAGTATATACGGGGATGAGCAGTTCTTC.

This clone was recorded once. This chain uses TRBV29-1 with TRBJ1-4; 7 positions match TRBD1. V trimming: 3 bases; J trimming: 4 bases; junction bases outside the gene matches: 5. The CDR3 length is 14 residues. The germline gives CDR1 SQVTM, CDR2 ANQGSEA. The DNA for the CDR3 is TGCAGCGTTGACTCGACAGGGCGTAATGAAAAACTGTTTTTT. It is translated as CSVDSTGRNEKLFF.

The chain has TRBV6-5 and TRBJ2-1, with D possibly matching TRBD2 (5 bases). Trimming shortened V by 0 bases and J by 6 bases, and 12 bases separated the two germline ends. Germline assignment: CDR1 MNHEY and CDR2 SVGAGI. The CDR3 spans 15 residues. For the CDR3, the DNA is TGTGCCAGCAGTTACTCGGGAGTACTACGCAATGAGCAGTTCTTC. Amino acids: CASSYSGVLRNEQFF.

The rearrangement links TRBV4-3 to TRBJ2-1; 11 bases line up with TRBD2. Trimming cost V 0 bases and J 6 bases; bases outside gene matches: 4. The germline V gene encodes CDR1 LGHNA and CDR2 YSLEER. The CDR3 spans 16 residues. As DNA, the CDR3 is TGCGCCAGCAGCCAAGATCTCCTAGCGGGAGGCAATGAGCAGTTCTTC. Translation gives CASSQDLLAGGNEQFF.

The gene calls are TRBV11-2 and TRBJ1-4, with D possibly being TRBD1 (6 bases). The germline CDR1 and CDR2 sequences are SGHAT and FQNNGV. V dropped 6 bases and J dropped 0 bases, with 11 bases sitting between them. The CDR3 is made up of 15 amino acids. This CDR3 is CASSSGVATNEKLFF. The CDR3 bases are TGTGCCAGCAGTTCAGGGGTGGCAACTAATGAAAAACTGTTTTTT.

DNA of the CDR3: TGCGCCAGCAGGGGACAGGGTATCACCGGGGAGCTGTTTTTT. This encodes CASRGQGITGELFF. V is TRBV10-2 and J is TRBJ2-2, with 9 bases that match TRBD1. With 6 bases clipped from V and 4 bases from J, the junction kept 3 bases outside the gene matches. Looked up from germline, CDR1 is WSHSY and CDR2 is SAAADI. This CDR3 is 14 amino acids long.

This clone came up a few times. This rearrangement joins TRBV19 to TRBJ2-5; D is undetermined. CDR3 size: 12 residues. Germline V CDR1 and CDR2: LNHDA, SQIVND (reference sequence). The V gene lost 6 bases and the J gene lost 4 bases, with 9 bases spanning the gap. CDR3 sequence (DNA): TGTGCCAGTAGCCCGAGAGGAGAGACCCAGTACTTC. Translating gives CASSPRGETQYF.

Comments on this clone: Since no conserved phenylalanine or tryptophan closes the CDR3, a read error is the likely cause. This chain joins TRBV5-6 and TRBJ2-4; possibly TRBD2 for D (5 bases). Germline loops: CDR1 SGHDT, CDR2 YYEEEE. The CDR3 loop spans 13 amino acids. V lost 2 bases, J lost 8 bases, and 11 bases lay in between. CDR3 in amino acids: CASSFGVRDIQYL. CDR3 in DNA: TGTGCCAGCAGCTTCGGGGTACGGGACATTCAGTACCTC.

V is TRBV6-5 and J is TRBJ1-1; 7 bases are shared with TRBD1. CDR1 is MNHEY, CDR2 SVGAGI, per germline. V gave up 0 bases and J gave up 4 bases; unmatched junction bases: 2. The CDR3 has 14 residues. CDR3 amino acids: CASSYSQGGTEAFF. The CDR3 region has the DNA TGTGCCAGCAGTTACTCTCAGGGGGGCACTGAAGCTTTCTTT.

The chain has TRBV7-9 and TRBJ1-2, with 12 bases matching TRBD1. With V trimmed by 0 bases and J by 8 bases, 4 bases remained unmatched. The CDR3 contains 15 residues. Germline lookup yields CDR1 SEHNR and CDR2 FQNEAQ (reference sequence). This CDR3 reads CASSLAGTGGEGYTF. DNA for the CDR3: TGTGCCAGCAGCTTAGCCGGGACAGGGGGCGAAGGCTACACCTTC.

The chain recombines TRBV6-1 with TRBJ2-3, with 13 bases matching TRBD2. V was pared by 6 bases and J by 6 bases, with 6 bases of the junction left unmatched. Germline values: CDR1 MNHNS, CDR2 SASEGT. CDR3 length: 15 amino acids. CDR3 in DNA: TGTGCCAGCAGGAGGACTAGCGGGGGATCGGATACGCAGTATTTT. Protein: CASRRTSGGSDTQYF.

This clone was observed a handful of times. The chain employs TRBV6-1 and TRBJ1-1, with 8 bases lining up with TRBD1. Germline-derived CDR1 and CDR2 are MNHNS and SASEGT. CDR3 size: 12 residues. J gave up 4 bases and V 8 bases, and 3 bases lay outside the gene matches. The CDR3 reads CASPDRATEAFF. DNA of the CDR3: TGTGCCAGCCCGGACAGGGCCACTGAAGCTTTCTTT.

The chain is built from TRBV11-2 and TRBJ1-3; perhaps TRBD1 as D (6 bases). V lost 5 bases and J 0 bases, leaving 11 bases between the germline ends. From germline, CDR1 is SGHAT and CDR2 FQNNGV. The CDR3 runs 15 residues. The CDR3 DNA is TGTGCCAGCAGCCCACCGGGACACTCTGGAAACACCATATATTTT. This codes for CASSPPGHSGNTIYF.

V and J are TRBV10-3 and TRBJ1-1; 9 nucleotides agree with TRBD1. Germline V gene lookup returns CDR1 ENHRY and CDR2 SYGVKD. Trimming took 10 bases from V and 3 from J; bases not matched to a gene: 12. This CDR3 has 15 residues. For the CDR3, the DNA is TGTGCCACCGGGCGTACAGGGGGCGAGGACACTGAAGCTTTCTTT. Its translation: CATGRTGGEDTEAFF.

The chain joins TRBV18 to TRBJ1-4; D might be TRBD1 (6 bases). Trimming left V 9 bases short and J 7 bases short, with 15 bases between. CDR1 and CDR2 (germline): KGHSH, LQKENI. The CDR3 is 13 amino acids. The CDR3 loop is CASYRTEGEKLFF. The CDR3 DNA sequence: TGTGCCAGTTACCGGACAGAGGGTGAAAAACTGTTTTTT.

The chain combines TRBV5-8 with TRBJ1-5; D may be TRBD1 (6 bases). This CDR3 has 15 residues. V shed 6 bases and J shed 5 bases, with 18 bases lying between them. Germline assignment: CDR1 SGHTS and CDR2 YDEGEE. CDR3 residues: CASIPRGGTHQPQHF. CDR3 nucleotides: TGTGCCAGCATCCCGAGGGGGGGGACGCATCAGCCCCAGCATTTT.